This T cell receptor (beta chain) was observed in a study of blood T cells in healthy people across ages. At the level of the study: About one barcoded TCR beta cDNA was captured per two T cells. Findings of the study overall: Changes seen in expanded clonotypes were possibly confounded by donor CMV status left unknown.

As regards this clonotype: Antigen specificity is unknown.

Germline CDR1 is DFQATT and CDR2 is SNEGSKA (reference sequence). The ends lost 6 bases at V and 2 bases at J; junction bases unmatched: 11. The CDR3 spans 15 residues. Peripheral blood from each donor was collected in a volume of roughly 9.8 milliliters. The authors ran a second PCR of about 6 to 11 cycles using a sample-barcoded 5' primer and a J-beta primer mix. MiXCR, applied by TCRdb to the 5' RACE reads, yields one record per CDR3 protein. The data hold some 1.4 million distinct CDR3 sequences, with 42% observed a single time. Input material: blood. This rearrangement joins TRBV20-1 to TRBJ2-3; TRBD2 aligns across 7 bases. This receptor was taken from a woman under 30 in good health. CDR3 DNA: TGCAGTGCGAGCGGGCTGGGGGGGTTCACAGATACGCAGTATTTT. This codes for CSASGLGGFTDTQYF.